This T cell receptor (beta chain) was documented in a study of shared clonotypes between healthy human individuals. Whole-study findings and limits: Clonotype sharing among donors, it was expected, would be affected by sequencing depth.

The investigators split CD4+ cells into a CD45RA+ naive subset and a CD45RA-negative memory subset. Here immunoSEQ multiplex PCR was the method, and the copy in TCRdb shows in-frame clones only, minus some. The sample records about 2.3 million clones, over 90% being singletons. As concerns this clone: Its antigen remains unknown.

V gave up 5 bases and J gave up 2 bases; unmatched junction bases: 4. The CDR3 is 15 amino acids. Germline assignment: CDR1 SGHTA and CDR2 FQGTGA. Sequences were obtained from naive CD4+ T cells from PBMCs. The sample's subset: CD45RA+ positively selected. The TCR comes from a man aged 18 to 30 in good health. Some clones in this sample may be carry-over from other donors' samples. The chain uses TRBV7-3 and TRBJ2-3, with 10 bases identical to TRBD1. The CDR3 DNA reads TGTGCCAGCAGCCTTGGGACAGGGGCCACAGATACGCAGTATTTT. This sequence encodes CASSLGTGATDTQYF.